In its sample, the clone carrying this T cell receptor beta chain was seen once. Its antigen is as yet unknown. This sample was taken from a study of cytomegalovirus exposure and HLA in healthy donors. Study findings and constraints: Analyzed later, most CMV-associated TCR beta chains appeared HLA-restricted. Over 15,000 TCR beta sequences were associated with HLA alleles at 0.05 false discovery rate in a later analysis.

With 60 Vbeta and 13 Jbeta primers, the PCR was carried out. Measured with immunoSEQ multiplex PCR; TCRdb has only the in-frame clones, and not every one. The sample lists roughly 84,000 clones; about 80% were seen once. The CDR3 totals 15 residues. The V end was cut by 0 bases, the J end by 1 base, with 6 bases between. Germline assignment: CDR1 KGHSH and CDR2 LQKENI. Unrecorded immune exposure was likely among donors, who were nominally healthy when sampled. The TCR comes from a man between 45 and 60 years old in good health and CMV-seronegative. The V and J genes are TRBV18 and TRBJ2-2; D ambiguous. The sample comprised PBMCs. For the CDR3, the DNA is TGTGCCAGCTCACCACCGTCTCGGAACACCGGGGAGCTGTTTTTT. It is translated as CASSPPSRNTGELFF.